One sample yielded the 4 T cell receptor beta chains listed below, sequenced in a study of breast tumors, draining lymph nodes, adjacent tissues. From the multiplex PCR reads, TCRdb called clonotypes with MiXCR, one entry per CDR3 protein. The sample lists approximately 14,000 distinct CDR3 sequences; roughly 55% were seen once. The sample consisted of tumor-adjacent breast tissue. These TCRs come from a female donor with breast cancer. Some clones in this sample may be carry-over from other donors' samples.

This clonotype is categorized as medium-sized. CDR3 nucleotide sequence: TGTGCCAGCAGCTTAATGGGACAGGGAGGCTACACCTTC. Residues: CASSLMGQGGYTF. The chain employs TRBV7-3 and TRBJ1-2; TRBD1 aligns across 9 bases. CDR3 length: 13 amino acids. Germline lookup yields CDR1 SGHTA and CDR2 FQGTGA. The ends lost 1 base at V and 8 bases at J; junction bases unmatched: 2. Filled out from reference TRBV7-3 and TRBJ1-2, the complete variable domain reads GAGVSQTPSNKVTEKGKYVELRCDPISGHTALYWYRQSLGQGPEFLIYFQGTGAADDSGLPNDRFFAVRPEGSVSTLKIQRTERGDSAVYLCASSLMGQGGYTFGSGTRLTVV.

The chain couples TRBV6-5 to TRBJ2-1; TRBD2 matches at 8 bases. Germline V CDR1 and CDR2: MNHEY, SVGAGI. Trimming at V came to 4 bases and at J to 8 bases, leaving 4 bases not matched to a gene. The CDR3 is made up of 13 amino acids. The CDR3 region is CASSSLGGDEQFF. The DNA of the CDR3 is TGTGCCAGCAGTTCGCTCGGGGGGGATGAGCAGTTCTTC.

The chain uses TRBV15 and TRBJ2-1; D perhaps matches TRBD1 (6 bases). V was trimmed by 0 bases and J by 2 bases, leaving 8 bases between them. CDR1 is LNHNV and CDR2 is YYDKDF in the germline V gene (reference sequence). The CDR3 totals 15 residues. DNA of the CDR3: TGTGCCACCAGCAGAGAACAGGGTGCCTACAATGAGCAGTTCTTC. This codes for CATSREQGAYNEQFF. The full variable domain, with the rest looked up from reference TRBV15 and TRBJ2-1, is DAMVIQNPRYQVTQFGKPVTLSCSQTLNHNVMYWYQQKSSQAPKLLFHYYDKDFNNEADTPDNFQSRRPNTSFCFLDIRSPGLGDTAMYLCATSREQGAYNEQFFGPGTRLTVL.

This clonotype is medium-sized in the sample. This chain uses TRBV2 with TRBJ1-6; 8 nucleotides line up with TRBD1. Looked up from germline, CDR1 is SNHLY and CDR2 is FYNNEI. J was trimmed by 7 bases and V by 4 bases; bases with no gene match: 3. There are 14 residues in the CDR3. CDR3 loop: CASSGQGSNSPLHF. In DNA form, the CDR3 reads TGTGCCAGCAGTGGACAGGGGTCCAATTCACCCCTCCACTTT. The variable domain in full, completed from reference TRBV2 and TRBJ1-6, reads EPEVTQTPSHQVTQMGQEVILRCVPISNHLYFYWYRQILGQKVEFLVSFYNNEISEKSEIFDDQFSVERPDGSNFTLKIRSTKLEDSAMYFCASSGQGSNSPLHFGNGTRLTVT.